This T cell receptor beta chain was profiled in a study of T cell responses to AZD1222 COVID-19 vaccine. V gave up 8 bases and J gave up 3 bases; unmatched junction bases: 6. Germline loops: CDR1 SGHTA, CDR2 FQGNSA. The CDR3 sequence is 13 residues long. Generated by immunoSEQ multiplex PCR, the TCRdb table keeps only in-frame clones and is missing some. This sample has approximately 120,000 clones, with 70% to 90% found just once. Second-dose intervals near 4 or 12 weeks were combined. This chain uses TRBV7-2 with TRBJ1-1; TRBD1 matches 7 bases. The source material was peripheral blood, sampled 28 days after the second AZD1222 dose. The receptor was isolated from an adult who received the AZD1222 COVID-19 vaccine. Written as DNA, the CDR3 is TGTGCCAGCTCCGGACAGGAAGACACTGAAGCTTTCTTT. Translation: CASSGQEDTEAFF.